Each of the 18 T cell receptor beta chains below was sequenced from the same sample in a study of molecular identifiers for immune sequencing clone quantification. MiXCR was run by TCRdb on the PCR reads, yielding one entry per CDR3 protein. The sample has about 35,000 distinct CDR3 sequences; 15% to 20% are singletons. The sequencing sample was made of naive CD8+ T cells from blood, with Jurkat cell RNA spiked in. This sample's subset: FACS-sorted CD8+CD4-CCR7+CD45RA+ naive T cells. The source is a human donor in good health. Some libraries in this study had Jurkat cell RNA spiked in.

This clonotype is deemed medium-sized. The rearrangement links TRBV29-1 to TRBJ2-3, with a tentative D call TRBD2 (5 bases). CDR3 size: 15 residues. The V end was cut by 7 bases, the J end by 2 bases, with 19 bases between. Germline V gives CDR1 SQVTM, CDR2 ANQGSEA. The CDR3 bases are TGCAGCGCCCAAACCCCAGCGGAATACACAGATACGCAGTATTTT. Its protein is CSAQTPAEYTDTQYF.

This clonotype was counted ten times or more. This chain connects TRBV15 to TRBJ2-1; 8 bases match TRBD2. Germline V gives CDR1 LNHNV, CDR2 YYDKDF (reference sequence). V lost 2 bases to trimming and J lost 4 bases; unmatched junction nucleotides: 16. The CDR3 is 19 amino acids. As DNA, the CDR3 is TGTGCCACCAGCAGACCGCCCTCCCTGGTGGTAGCGGGGTACAATGAGCAGTTCTTC. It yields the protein CATSRPPSLVVAGYNEQFF.

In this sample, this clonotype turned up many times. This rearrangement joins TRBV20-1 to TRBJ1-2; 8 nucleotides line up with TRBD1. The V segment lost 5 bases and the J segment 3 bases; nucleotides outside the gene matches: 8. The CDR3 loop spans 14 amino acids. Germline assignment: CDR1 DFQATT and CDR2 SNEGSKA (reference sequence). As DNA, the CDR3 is TGCAGTGCTGAGGACAGGGAAGTTGACTATGGCTACACCTTC. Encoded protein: CSAEDREVDYGYTF.

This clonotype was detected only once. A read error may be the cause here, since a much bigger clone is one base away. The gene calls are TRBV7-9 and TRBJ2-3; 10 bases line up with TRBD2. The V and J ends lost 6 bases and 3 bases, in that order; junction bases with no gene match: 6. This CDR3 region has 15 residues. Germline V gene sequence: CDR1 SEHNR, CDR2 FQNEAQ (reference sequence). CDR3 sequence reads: CASSSLAGATDTQYF. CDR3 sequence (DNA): TGTGCCAGCAGTTCTCTAGCGGGAGCGACAGATACGCAGTATTTT.

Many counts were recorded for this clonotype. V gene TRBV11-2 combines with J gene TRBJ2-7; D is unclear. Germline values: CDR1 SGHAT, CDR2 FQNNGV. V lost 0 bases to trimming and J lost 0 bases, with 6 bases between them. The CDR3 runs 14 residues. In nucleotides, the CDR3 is TGTGCCAGCAGCTTAGAAGGATTCTCCTACGAGCAGTACTTC. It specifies CASSLEGFSYEQYF. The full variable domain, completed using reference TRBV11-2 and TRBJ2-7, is EAGVAQSPRYKIIEKRQSVAFWCNPISGHATLYWYQQILGQGPKLLIQFQNNGVVDDSQLPKDRFSAERLKGVDSTLKIQPAKLEDSAVYLCASSLEGFSYEQYFGPGTRLTVT.

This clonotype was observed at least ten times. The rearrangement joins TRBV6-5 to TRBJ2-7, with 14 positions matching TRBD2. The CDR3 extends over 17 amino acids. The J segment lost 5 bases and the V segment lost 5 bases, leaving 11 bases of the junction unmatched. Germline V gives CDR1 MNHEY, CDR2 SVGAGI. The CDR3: CASSPSGTSGRVDEQYF. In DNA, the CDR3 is TGTGCCAGCAGTCCCTCAGGGACTAGCGGGAGAGTGGACGAGCAGTACTTC.

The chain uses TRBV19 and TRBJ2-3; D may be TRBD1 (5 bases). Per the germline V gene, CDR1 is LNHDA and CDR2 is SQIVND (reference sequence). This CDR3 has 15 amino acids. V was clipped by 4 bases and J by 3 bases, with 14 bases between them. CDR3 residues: CASSTGHRDTDTQYF. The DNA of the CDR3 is TGTGCCAGTAGTACAGGGCATAGGGATACAGATACGCAGTATTTT.

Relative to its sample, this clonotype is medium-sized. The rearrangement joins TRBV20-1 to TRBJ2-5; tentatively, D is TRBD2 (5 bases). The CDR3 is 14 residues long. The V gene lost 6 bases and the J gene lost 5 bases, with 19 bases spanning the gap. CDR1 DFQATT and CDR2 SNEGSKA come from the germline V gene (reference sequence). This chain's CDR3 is CSAGSERAPETQYF. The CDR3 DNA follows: TGCAGTGCCGGATCAGAGAGGGCGCCGGAGACCCAGTACTTC.

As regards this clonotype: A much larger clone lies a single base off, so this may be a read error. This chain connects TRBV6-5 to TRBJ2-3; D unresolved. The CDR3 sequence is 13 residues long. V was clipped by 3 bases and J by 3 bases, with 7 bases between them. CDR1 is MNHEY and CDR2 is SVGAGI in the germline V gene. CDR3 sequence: CASSYQTTDTQYF. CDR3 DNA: TGTGCCAGCAGTTATCAGACTACAGATACGCAGTATTTT.

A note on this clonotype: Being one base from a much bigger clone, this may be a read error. CDR3 sequence (DNA): TGTGCCAGCTCACCACAAGGGTACAATCGGCCCCAGCATTTT. It specifies CASSPQGYNRPQHF. The V and J genes are TRBV18 and TRBJ1-5; D not certain. CDR1 and CDR2 from the germline V gene are KGHSH and LQKENI. The CDR3 consists of 14 residues.

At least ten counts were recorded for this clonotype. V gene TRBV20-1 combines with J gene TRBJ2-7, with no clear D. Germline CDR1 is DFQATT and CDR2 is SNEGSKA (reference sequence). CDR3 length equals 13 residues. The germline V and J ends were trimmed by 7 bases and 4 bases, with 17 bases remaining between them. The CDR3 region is CSVPLGSRYEQYF. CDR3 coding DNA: TGCAGTGTTCCCCTGGGGTCCCGGTACGAGCAGTACTTC.

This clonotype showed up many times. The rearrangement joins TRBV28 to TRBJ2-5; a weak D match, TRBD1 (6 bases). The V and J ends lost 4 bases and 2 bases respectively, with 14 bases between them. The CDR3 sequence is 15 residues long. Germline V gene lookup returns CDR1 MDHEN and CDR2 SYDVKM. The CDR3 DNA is TGTGCCAGCAGTTCACGTCTTGGACAGCAAGAGACCCAGTACTTC. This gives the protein CASSSRLGQQETQYF. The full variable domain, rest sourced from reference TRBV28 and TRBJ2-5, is DVKVTQSSRYLVKRTGEKVFLECVQDMDHENMFWYRQDPGLGLRLIYFSYDVKMKEKGDIPEGYSVSREKKERFSLILESASTNQTSMYLCASSSRLGQQETQYFGPGTRLLVL.

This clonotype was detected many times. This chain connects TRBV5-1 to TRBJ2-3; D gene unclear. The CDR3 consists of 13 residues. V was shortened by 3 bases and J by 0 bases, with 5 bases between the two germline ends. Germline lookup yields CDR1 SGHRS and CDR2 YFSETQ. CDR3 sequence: CASSSSSTDTQYF. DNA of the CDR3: TGCGCCAGCAGCTCCTCTAGCACAGATACGCAGTATTTT.

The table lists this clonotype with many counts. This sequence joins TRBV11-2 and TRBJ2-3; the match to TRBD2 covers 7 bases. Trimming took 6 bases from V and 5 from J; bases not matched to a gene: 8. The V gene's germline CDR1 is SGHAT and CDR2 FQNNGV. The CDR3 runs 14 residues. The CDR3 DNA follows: TGTGCCAGCAGTATTACGGGAGGCCAAGATACGCAGTATTTT. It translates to CASSITGGQDTQYF. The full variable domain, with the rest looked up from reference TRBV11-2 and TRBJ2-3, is EAGVAQSPRYKIIEKRQSVAFWCNPISGHATLYWYQQILGQGPKLLIQFQNNGVVDDSQLPKDRFSAERLKGVDSTLKIQPAKLEDSAVYLCASSITGGQDTQYFGPGTRLTVL.

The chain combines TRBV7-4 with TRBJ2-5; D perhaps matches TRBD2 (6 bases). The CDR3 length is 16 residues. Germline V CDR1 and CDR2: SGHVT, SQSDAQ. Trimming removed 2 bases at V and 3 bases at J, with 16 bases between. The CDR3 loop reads CASSLIFFSGKETQYF. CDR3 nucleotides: TGTGCCAGCAGCTTAATATTTTTTAGCGGAAAAGAGACCCAGTACTTC.

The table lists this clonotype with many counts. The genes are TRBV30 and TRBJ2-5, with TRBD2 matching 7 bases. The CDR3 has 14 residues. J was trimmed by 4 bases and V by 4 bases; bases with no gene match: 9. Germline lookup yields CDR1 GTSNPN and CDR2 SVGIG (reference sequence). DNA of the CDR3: TGTGCCTGGACCCCGAGGGAGGGAGGAGAGACCCAGTACTTC. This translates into CAWTPREGGETQYF.

The CDR3 loop is CSVVSRSSYNEQFF. CDR3 in DNA: TGCAGCGTTGTGTCTCGGAGCTCCTACAATGAGCAGTTCTTC. V usage is TRBV29-1 and J usage is TRBJ2-1; D uncertain. The CDR3 contains 14 residues. CDR1 and CDR2 from the germline V gene are SQVTM and ANQGSEA. V lost 4 bases and J 0 bases, leaving 10 bases between the germline ends.

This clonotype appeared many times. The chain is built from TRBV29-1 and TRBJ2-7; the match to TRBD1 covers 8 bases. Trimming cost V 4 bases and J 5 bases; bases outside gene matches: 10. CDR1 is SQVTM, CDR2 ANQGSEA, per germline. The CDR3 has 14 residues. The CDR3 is CSVADRGPRDEQYF. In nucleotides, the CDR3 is TGCAGCGTTGCAGACAGGGGCCCCCGAGACGAGCAGTACTTC.